This TCR beta chain originates from a study of naive and memory T cell subsets. Treatment indicated: skin biopsy from PPD injection site in Mantoux-positive individual. An oligonucleotide containing a UMI was ligated to the 3' end of TCR cDNA. Skin biopsies came from PPD injection sites in Mantoux-positive individuals. Four PCR rounds used nested alpha and beta constant region primers plus the SP2 primer. In TCRdb, the UMI-ligation and nested PCR reads were re-called with MiXCR into one record per CDR3 protein. The data show more than 30,000 distinct CDR3 sequences, with roughly 7.3% seen just once and approximately 3.3% held by the top ten. In this sample, this clonotype turned up many times. The receptor's source is an adult in good health. The starting material was skin, obtained from a tuberculin skin test site.

The CDR3 nucleotides read TGTGCCAGCAGCCAACAGGGCGCTGGGGCCAACGTCCTGACTTTC. Amino acids: CASSQQGAGANVLTF. The V call is TRBV12-3 or TRBV12-4, the J call TRBJ2-6, with TRBD1 as a possible D gene (6 bases). The V end lost 6 bases, the J end lost 2 bases, and 11 bases lay between the germline ends. There are 15 residues in the CDR3.